The next 26 T cell receptor beta chains were all read from a single sample in a study of T cell clonotyping in hematopoietic cell transplantation. The time point: recipient sample about 28 days before transplant, after cytoreduction. The method was immunoSEQ multiplex PCR; TCRdb's version includes in-frame clones alone and lacks a portion of them. The sample lists about 36,000 clones, roughly 94% occurring once. The source material was peripheral blood mononuclear cells, sampled before stem cell transplant. The receptors here all came from a man in his forties with chronic myeloid leukemia. Some clones in this sample may be carry-over from other donors' samples.

The CDR3 is CASSLLGFEAFF. The CDR3 region has the DNA TGTGCCAGCAGTTTACTAGGTTTTGAAGCTTTCTTT. The chain employs TRBV28 and TRBJ1-1, with D hard to call. This CDR3 region has 12 residues. Germline values: CDR1 MDHEN, CDR2 SYDVKM. V was clipped by 2 bases and J by 7 bases, with 8 bases between them.

In this sample, this clone turned up once. The J gene is TRBJ2-5, the V gene TRBV29-1; tentative D call: TRBD1 (5 bases). The germline gives CDR1 SQVTM, CDR2 ANQGSEA. Trimming shortened V by 7 bases and J by 2 bases, and 8 bases separated the two germline ends. This CDR3 has 11 amino acids. CDR3 coding DNA: TGCAGCGGACAGTTACAAGAGACCCAGTACTTC. This sequence encodes CSGQLQETQYF.

V gene TRBV7-2 combines with J gene TRBJ2-7; tentative D call: TRBD1 (5 bases). The CDR3 totals 15 residues. CDR1 and CDR2 (germline): SGHTA, FQGNSA. Trimming left V 1 base short and J 3 bases short, with 13 bases between. The CDR3 protein is CASSLGQIDLYEQYF. DNA of the CDR3: TGTGCCAGCAGCTTAGGACAGATCGACCTCTACGAGCAGTACTTC.

This chain links TRBV6-1 with TRBJ1-2, with unresolved D. V lost 2 bases and J 4 bases, leaving 11 bases between the germline ends. The CDR3 has 14 residues. The germline gives CDR1 MNHNS, CDR2 SASEGT. The CDR3 nucleotides are TGTGCCAGCAGTGAATGGGGATTGGGCTATGGCTACACCTTC. Its protein is CASSEWGLGYGYTF.

This chain joins TRBV10-3 and TRBJ1-5; 9 nucleotides align to TRBD1. With V trimmed by 6 bases and J by 0 bases, 9 bases remained unmatched. Per germline, CDR1 ENHRY and CDR2 SYGVKD. The CDR3 is made up of 17 amino acids. CDR3 loop: CAISRETGGTSNQPQHF. As DNA, the CDR3 is TGTGCCATCAGCAGGGAGACAGGGGGAACTAGCAATCAGCCCCAGCATTTT.

The rearrangement links TRBV15 to TRBJ2-7, with D unresolved. This CDR3 contains 11 residues. Germline V gene data show CDR1 as LNHNV and CDR2 as YYDKDF (reference sequence). V was trimmed by 8 bases and J by 3 bases, leaving 8 bases between them. The CDR3, as DNA: TGTGCCACCTCCCGTAGCTACGAGCAGTACTTC. It yields the protein CATSRSYEQYF.

This chain connects TRBV4-1 to TRBJ1-5, with D hard to call. Trimming cost V 2 bases and J 9 bases, with 11 bases left between them. This CDR3 region has 13 residues. Germline assignment: CDR1 MGHRA and CDR2 YSYEKL. The CDR3 here is CASSQRIGPPQHF. The CDR3 region has the DNA TGCGCCAGCAGCCAACGGATTGGTCCGCCCCAGCATTTT.

The rearrangement joins TRBV19 to TRBJ2-1, with 9 bases identical to TRBD1. Germline V gene data show CDR1 as LNHDA and CDR2 as SQIVND (reference sequence). With 5 bases clipped from V and 10 bases from J, the junction kept 9 bases outside the gene matches. This CDR3 comprises 14 residues. The CDR3 spells CASSPRDRAFEQFF. The CDR3 DNA reads TGTGCCAGTAGTCCCCGGGACAGGGCTTTCGAGCAGTTCTTC.

This rearrangement joins TRBV14 to TRBJ2-5; no firm D call. This CDR3 has 14 residues. The V gene lost 4 bases and the J gene lost 0 bases, with 9 bases spanning the gap. CDR1 is SGHDN, CDR2 FVKESK, per germline. In nucleotides, the CDR3 is TGTGCCAGCAGCCCCATTGTGTACCAAGAGACCCAGTACTTC. Translation: CASSPIVYQETQYF. The complete variable domain, with remaining parts taken from reference TRBV14 and TRBJ2-5, reads EAGVTQFPSHSVIEKGQTVTLRCDPISGHDNLYWYRRVMGKEIKFLLHFVKESKQDESGMPNNRFLAERTGGTYSTLKVQPAELEDSGVYFCASSPIVYQETQYFGPGTRLLVL.

The chain has TRBV5-1 and TRBJ1-5, with 9 bases that match TRBD1. The CDR3 sequence is 14 residues long. V was clipped by 2 bases and J by 5 bases; unmatched bases: 2. In germline, CDR1 is SGHRS, CDR2 YFSETQ. CDR3 coding DNA: TGCGCCAGCAGCTTCACAGGGGGCGATCAGCCCCAGCATTTT. It translates to CASSFTGGDQPQHF.

The chain recombines TRBV7-2 with TRBJ2-2; D is unresolved. Germline V gives CDR1 SGHTA, CDR2 FQGNSA. The CDR3 covers 15 residues. Trimming removed 6 bases from V and 4 bases from J, with 15 bases in between. In DNA, the CDR3 is TGTGCCAGCAGTTCCCCTACAGCCTTCACCGGGGAGCTGTTTTTT. Translated: CASSSPTAFTGELFF.

The chain joins TRBV10-3 to TRBJ2-5, with 7 bases lining up with TRBD1. The germline V gene has CDR1 ENHRY and CDR2 SYGVKD. Trimming took 10 bases from V and 3 from J; bases not matched to a gene: 14. The CDR3 length is 15 residues. As DNA, the CDR3 is TGTGCCACTGGCCGGGCCCGACAGGGCGAAGAGACCCAGTACTTC. Translated: CATGRARQGEETQYF.

The gene calls are TRBV7-2 and TRBJ2-7; TRBD2 matches at 9 bases. The CDR3 is 14 amino acids. The germline CDR1 and CDR2 sequences are SGHTA and FQGNSA. Unmatched junction bases numbered 3, after V lost 3 bases and J lost 3 bases. The CDR3 loop reads CASSLGLANYEQYF. The CDR3 nucleotides read TGTGCCAGCAGCTTGGGACTAGCCAACTACGAGCAGTACTTC.

V usage is TRBV9 and J usage is TRBJ2-3; D ambiguous. The CDR3 runs 12 residues. Germline V gives CDR1 SGDLS, CDR2 YYNGEE. V lost 0 bases, J lost 8 bases, and 7 bases lay in between. This CDR3 reads CASSVDPGTQYF. The CDR3 nucleotides read TGTGCCAGCAGCGTAGATCCGGGTACGCAGTATTTT. Supplemented by reference TRBV9 and TRBJ2-3, the full variable domain reads DSGVTQTPKHLITATGQRVTLRCSPRSGDLSVYWYQQSLDQGLQFLIQYYNGEERAKGNILERFSAQQFPDLHSELNLSSLELGDSALYFCASSVDPGTQYFGPGTRLTVL.

This chain links TRBV4-1 with TRBJ2-5; 7 nucleotides agree with TRBD1. Trimming removed 3 bases from V and 2 bases from J; junction bases left unmatched: 18. CDR3 size: 19 residues. Germline V CDR1 and CDR2: MGHRA, YSYEKL. The CDR3: CASSHRGTGDLVFQETQYF. In nucleotides, the CDR3 is TGCGCCAGCAGCCATAGAGGCACAGGGGATCTTGTTTTTCAAGAGACCCAGTACTTC.

The V and J genes are TRBV11-3 and TRBJ1-2; no firm D call. This CDR3 has 17 residues. With 2 bases removed from V and 4 bases from J, the gap between germline ends came to 20 bases. The germline CDR1 and CDR2 sequences are SGHNT and YENEEA. CDR3 DNA: TGTGCCAGCAGCTTAATGTGGAGTTCGGTCGGCGCCTATGGCTACACCTTC. Its protein product is CASSLMWSSVGAYGYTF.

On this clone: One end of the junction varies from germline; a read error may be responsible. The gene calls are TRBV5-1 and TRBJ2-6; perhaps TRBD2 as D (5 bases). This CDR3 comprises 17 residues. Germline V lookup: CDR1 SGHRS, CDR2 YFSETQ. This chain's CDR3 is CASRLGVGRSGANVLTF. The DNA of the CDR3 is TGCGCCAGCAGGTTGGGAGTCGGTCGCTCTGGGGCCAACGTCCTGACTTTC.

The V call is TRBV5-1, the J call TRBJ2-3, with TRBD2 matching 11 bases. CDR1 and CDR2 from the germline V gene are SGHRS and YFSETQ. The CDR3 is 15 amino acids. V was clipped by 4 bases and J by 2 bases; unmatched bases: 3. CDR3 sequence reads: CASSPSGGYTDTQYF. CDR3 sequence (DNA): TGCGCCAGCAGCCCTAGCGGGGGGTACACAGATACGCAGTATTTT.

To note about this clone: At one end the junction does not follow the germline gene, possibly because of a read error. J is TRBJ2-1 and V is TRBV7-7; 8 nucleotides match TRBD2. Germline lookup yields CDR1 SSHAT and CDR2 FNYEAQ (reference sequence). The CDR3 contains 14 residues. Here the CDR3 DNA reads TGTGCTAGCAGCTTAGCGGGGTTGGGGAATGAGCAGTTCTTC. This sequence encodes CASSLAGLGNEQFF.

This sequence joins TRBV6-5 and TRBJ1-1, with a tentative D call TRBD1 (5 bases). The V end lost 5 bases, the J end lost 5 bases, and 15 bases lay between the germline ends. The CDR3 runs to 14 residues. Germline-derived CDR1 and CDR2 are MNHEY and SVGAGI. The CDR3 loop is CASSRPGVVTEAFF. CDR3 nucleotide sequence: TGTGCCAGCAGTCGACCGGGGGTGGTAACTGAAGCTTTCTTT.

V gene TRBV6-6 combines with J gene TRBJ2-5; no definite D call. The V gene's germline CDR1 is MNHNY and CDR2 SVGAGI (reference sequence). This CDR3 is 13 amino acids long. Deletions cut 5 bases from V and 2 bases from J, with 9 bases between. The CDR3 sequence: CASSPEGQETQYF. CDR3 coding DNA: TGTGCCAGCAGTCCCGAAGGTCAAGAGACCCAGTACTTC.

The rearrangement links TRBV30 to TRBJ1-1; D may be TRBD1 (5 bases). The germline V gene has CDR1 GTSNPN and CDR2 SVGIG (reference sequence). This CDR3 region has 11 residues. Trimming took 4 bases from V and 6 from J, leaving 9 bases between them. CDR3 sequence (DNA): TGTGCCTGGAATAAGGGGCCTGAAGCTTTCTTT. As protein: CAWNKGPEAFF.

V gene TRBV6-1 combines with J gene TRBJ2-2; D ambiguous. The V gene lost 7 bases and the J gene lost 0 bases, with 9 bases spanning the gap. This CDR3 comprises 14 residues. Germline V lookup: CDR1 MNHNS, CDR2 SASEGT. CDR3 in amino acids: CASKWAPNTGELFF. In DNA form, the CDR3 reads TGTGCCAGCAAATGGGCTCCGAACACCGGGGAGCTGTTTTTT.

The chain carries TRBV28 and TRBJ1-4; D is unclear. There are 13 residues in the CDR3. Germline V CDR1 and CDR2: MDHEN, SYDVKM. Trimming left V 2 bases short and J 2 bases short, with 3 bases between. The DNA for the CDR3 is TGTGCCAGCAGTTTAAATACTAATGAAAAACTGTTTTTT. It specifies CASSLNTNEKLFF.

The chain links TRBV9 to TRBJ1-1; 10 bases fit TRBD1. This CDR3 has 17 amino acids. CDR1 and CDR2 from the germline V gene are SGDLS and YYNGEE. V was clipped by 5 bases and J by 5 bases; unmatched bases: 15. CDR3 residues: CASRPPGGQGKETEAFF. CDR3 bases: TGTGCCAGCAGACCTCCTGGGGGACAGGGGAAAGAAACTGAAGCTTTCTTT.

This chain joins TRBV4-3 and TRBJ1-1; no clear D. This CDR3 region has 14 residues. Between the trimmed V and J ends, which lost 0 bases and 8 bases, there was a span of 13 bases. Germline CDR1 and CDR2: LGHNA and YSLEER. The CDR3 DNA follows: TGCGCCAGCAGCCAAGATCTGGGGAGAGGAGAAGCTTTCTTT. Amino acid sequence: CASSQDLGRGEAFF.